Each of the 21 T cell receptor beta chains below was sequenced from the same sample in a study of immune heterogeneity within non-small cell lung tumors. The TCR beta CDR3 region was amplified by multiplex PCR employing 32 V and 13 J primers. Each CDR3 protein gets one entry after TCRdb re-called the multiplex PCR reads with MiXCR. The table has about 15,000 distinct CDR3 sequences, approximately 30% seen once. The template for each sample was approximately 0.65 ug of genomic DNA, which had been extracted from bulk tumor tissue. Collection of several biopsies per primary tumor, spaced far apart, took place during surgery. Curative surgery was performed on patients who had untreated, newly diagnosed non-small cell lung cancer. The material sequenced was lung tumor tissue. These receptors were collected from a woman in her 50s with non-small cell lung cancer.

This clonotype was picked up a small number of times. The rearrangement uses TRBV10-3 and TRBJ2-7; D is unclear. V was shortened by 5 bases and J by 5 bases, with 16 bases between the two germline ends. Germline CDR1 reads ENHRY; CDR2 reads SYGVKD. This CDR3 spans 14 amino acids. In DNA form, the CDR3 reads TGTGCCATCAGTCGCGGCAGAAAGGGCGACGAGCAGTACTTC. This encodes CAISRGRKGDEQYF.

This clonotype was counted at least ten times. The chain combines TRBV10-1 with TRBJ2-5, with D tentatively TRBD1 (6 bases). CDR1 is WNHNN, CDR2 SYGVQD, per germline (reference sequence). The CDR3 has 15 residues. The V gene lost 6 bases and the J gene lost 4 bases, with 18 bases spanning the gap. CDR3 bases: TGCGCCAGCAGCCCCTCGCTACAGGGCGGAGAGACCCAGTACTTC. It encodes CASSPSLQGGETQYF.

Many counts were recorded for this clonotype. V gene TRBV20-1 combines with J gene TRBJ2-1, with 7 nucleotides matching TRBD1. The V segment lost 5 bases and the J segment 3 bases; nucleotides outside the gene matches: 13. CDR3 size: 16 residues. Germline lookup yields CDR1 DFQATT and CDR2 SNEGSKA (reference sequence). The CDR3, as DNA: TGCAGTGCTCCGGCCCCGGGACAGTCCTACTACAATGAGCAGTTCTTC. Translation gives CSAPAPGQSYYNEQFF.

This clonotype has a count of ten or more. The CDR3 protein is CASSLKLAGYNEQFF. CDR3 bases: TGTGCCAGTAGTTTAAAGCTAGCGGGGTACAATGAGCAGTTCTTC. V is TRBV19 and J is TRBJ2-1, with 9 positions matching TRBD2. Per germline, CDR1 LNHDA and CDR2 SQIVND (reference sequence). This CDR3 has 15 residues. The ends lost 5 bases at V and 4 bases at J; junction bases unmatched: 6.

This clonotype was observed at least ten times. The chain is built from TRBV5-1 and TRBJ2-5; D is unresolved. Trimming removed 4 bases at V and 5 bases at J, with 21 bases between. This CDR3 spans 16 amino acids. Germline assignment: CDR1 SGHRS and CDR2 YFSETQ. The CDR3: CASSLWGTLGLETQYF. The CDR3 region has the DNA TGCGCCAGCAGCCTTTGGGGTACTCTGGGCTTGGAGACCCAGTACTTC.

Note on this clonotype: Its ends do not fully match the called genes, so a read error is possible. This chain links TRBV28 with TRBJ1-6; TRBD1 might be the D (5 bases). CDR1 is MDHEN, CDR2 SYDVKM, per germline. The CDR3 loop spans 14 amino acids. CDR3 residues: CASSLGGGNPPLHF. The DNA of the CDR3 is TGTGCCAGCAGTTTAGGGGGGGGTAATCCACCCCTCCACTTT.

This clonotype is medium-sized (0.01 to 0.1%) in the sample. The chain recombines TRBV6-1 with TRBJ2-7; 9 bases fit TRBD1. The V and J ends lost 5 bases and 6 bases, in that order; junction bases with no gene match: 8. The CDR3 is 14 residues long. The V gene's germline CDR1 is MNHNS and CDR2 SASEGT. The CDR3 here is CASSTRDRVAEQYF. The CDR3 DNA is TGTGCCAGCAGTACCCGGGACAGGGTGGCCGAGCAGTACTTC.

This clonotype was counted only a few times. The rearrangement links TRBV7-2 to TRBJ2-7; TRBD1 matches 8 bases. Germline assignment: CDR1 SGHTA and CDR2 FQGNSA. The V gene end was trimmed by 6 bases and the J gene end by 4 bases; junction bases not matched to a gene: 8. The length of the CDR3 is 14 residues. This CDR3 is CASSRDRMRYEQYF. CDR3 nucleotides: TGTGCCAGCAGTCGGGACAGGATGCGGTACGAGCAGTACTTC.

The chain carries TRBV18 and TRBJ2-3, with 11 bases lining up with TRBD2. The CDR3 contains 19 residues. CDR1 is KGHSH and CDR2 is LQKENI in the germline V gene. V was pared by 0 bases and J by 2 bases, with 10 bases of the junction left unmatched. DNA of the CDR3: TGTGCCAGCTCACCACCGGTGAGACTAGCGGGGAGCTACACAGATACGCAGTATTTT. Protein: CASSPPVRLAGSYTDTQYF.

The J gene is TRBJ2-7, the V gene TRBV5-1, with 7 nucleotides matching TRBD1. The V segment lost 4 bases and the J segment 3 bases; nucleotides outside the gene matches: 7. Germline-derived CDR1 and CDR2 are SGHRS and YFSETQ. The CDR3 length is 14 residues. CDR3 sequence reads: CASSVRQGRYEQYF. CDR3 sequence (DNA): TGCGCCAGCAGCGTAAGACAGGGTCGCTACGAGCAGTACTTC.

The chain carries TRBV29-1 and TRBJ2-5; possible D gene TRBD2, 7 bases. V was trimmed by 8 bases and J by 4 bases, leaving 11 bases between them. In germline, CDR1 is SQVTM, CDR2 ANQGSEA. This CDR3 has 11 residues. CDR3 coding DNA: TGCAGCTTGGGGGGGCGAGAGACCCAGTACTTC. It specifies CSLGGRETQYF.

This clonotype was seen repeatedly, ten times or more. V is TRBV11-2 and J is TRBJ2-1; possibly TRBD2 for D (6 bases). Trimming shortened V by 3 bases and J by 5 bases, and 11 bases separated the two germline ends. The CDR3 is 14 residues long. Looked up from germline, CDR1 is SGHAT and CDR2 is FQNNGV. This CDR3 reads CASSFQGLNNEQFF. DNA for the CDR3: TGTGCCAGCAGCTTCCAAGGACTAAACAATGAGCAGTTCTTC.

This clonotype is termed medium-sized (0.01 to 0.1%). This chain uses TRBV6-2 or TRBV6-3 with TRBJ1-6; no definite D call. The V gene lost 6 bases and the J gene lost 7 bases, with 7 bases spanning the gap. Germline CDR1 is MNHEY and CDR2 is SVGEGT. The CDR3 totals 12 residues. The CDR3 loop is CASRRTNSPLHF. CDR3 bases: TGTGCCAGCAGAAGGACCAATTCACCCCTCCACTTT.

This clonotype has ten or more counts. This chain connects TRBV20-1 to TRBJ2-2; D remains ambiguous. V was shortened by 4 bases and J by 4 bases, with 10 bases between the two germline ends. This CDR3 contains 13 residues. The germline V gene has CDR1 DFQATT and CDR2 SNEGSKA (reference sequence). CDR3 coding DNA: TGCAGTGCTAACAGCCCGAGCACCGGGGAGCTGTTTTTT. Translated: CSANSPSTGELFF.

This clonotype was observed a handful of times. The rearrangement links TRBV5-1 to TRBJ2-7; 9 bases are shared with TRBD2. This CDR3 spans 13 amino acids. The junction had 4 bases not matched to a gene; V was cut back by 4 bases and J by 5 bases. Germline V gene data show CDR1 as SGHRS and CDR2 as YFSETQ. The CDR3 DNA reads as TGCGCCAGCAGCCTTGGGACTAGCAACGAGCAGTACTTC. Protein sequence: CASSLGTSNEQYF.

Worth noting for this clonotype: One junction end disagrees with the germline gene, perhaps due to a read error. The chain combines TRBV24-1 with TRBJ2-1, with 9 nucleotides matching TRBD1. Looked up from germline, CDR1 is KGHDR and CDR2 is SFDVKD. CDR3 length: 16 amino acids. In DNA, the CDR3 is TGTGCCACCAGTGCCCCCGGGACAGGGCTCGGGAATGAGCAGTGCTTC. The encoded protein is CATSAPGTGLGNEQCF.

This clonotype was seen many times. DNA for the CDR3: TGCAGTGCTAGAGTGGACAGGATTGGCTACACCTTC. Protein product: CSARVDRIGYTF. The chain employs TRBV20-1 and TRBJ1-2, with 7 nucleotides matching TRBD1. Germline trimming cut 1 base from V and 7 bases from J; bases unmatched to any gene: 3. In germline, CDR1 is DFQATT, CDR2 SNEGSKA (reference sequence). This CDR3 is built from 12 residues.

This rearrangement joins TRBV5-6 to TRBJ1-2, with a weak D call TRBD1 (5 bases). V was clipped by 6 bases and J by 4 bases, with 25 bases between them. CDR3 size: 17 residues. CDR1 is SGHDT, CDR2 YYEEEE, per germline. In DNA, the CDR3 is TGTGCCAGCACCAACGACGCAGGGATACGTCTGGGCTATGGCTACACCTTC. Encoded protein: CASTNDAGIRLGYGYTF.

In this sample, this clonotype turned up a few times. The chain employs TRBV28 and TRBJ1-2; no definite D call. This CDR3 is 12 amino acids long. V lost 1 base and J 6 bases, leaving 6 bases between the germline ends. Germline assignment: CDR1 MDHEN and CDR2 SYDVKM. The CDR3 bases are TGTGCCAGCAGTTTATTGGGGAATGGCTACACCTTC. Translating gives CASSLLGNGYTF.

Turning to this clonotype: A much larger clone differs by one base, so this may be a read error. The chain employs TRBV6-2 or TRBV6-3 and TRBJ1-5, with 9 bases that match TRBD1. The V gene's germline CDR1 is MNHEY and CDR2 SVGEGT. The CDR3 runs to 15 residues. The DNA for the CDR3 is TGTGCCAGCAGTCCGACAGGGGGAAGCAATCAGACCCAGCATTTT. This encodes CASSPTGGSNQTQHF.

This clonotype came up a few times. A single base separates this from a much larger clone, so it may be a read error. The genes are TRBV13 and TRBJ2-7; TRBD1 might be the D (5 bases). Germline values: CDR1 PRHDT, CDR2 FYEKMQ (reference sequence). The CDR3 has 17 residues. The CDR3 DNA reads as TGTGCCAGCAGCTTCAGCCAGGGCCCGGGTCCTTCCTACGAGCGGTACTTC. Protein: CASSFSQGPGPSYERYF.